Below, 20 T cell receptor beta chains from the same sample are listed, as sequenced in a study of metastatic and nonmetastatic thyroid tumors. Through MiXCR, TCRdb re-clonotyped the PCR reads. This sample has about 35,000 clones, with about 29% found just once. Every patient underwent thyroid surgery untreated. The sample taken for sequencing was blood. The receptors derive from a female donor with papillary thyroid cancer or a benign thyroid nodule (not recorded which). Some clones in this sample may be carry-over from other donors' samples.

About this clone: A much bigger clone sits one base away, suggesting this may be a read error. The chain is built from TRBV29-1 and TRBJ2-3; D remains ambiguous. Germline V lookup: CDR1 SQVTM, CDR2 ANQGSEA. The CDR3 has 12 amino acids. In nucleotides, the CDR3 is TGCAGCGCCCCGACCCGGGTCGGTACGCGGTATTTT. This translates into CSAPTRVGTRYF.

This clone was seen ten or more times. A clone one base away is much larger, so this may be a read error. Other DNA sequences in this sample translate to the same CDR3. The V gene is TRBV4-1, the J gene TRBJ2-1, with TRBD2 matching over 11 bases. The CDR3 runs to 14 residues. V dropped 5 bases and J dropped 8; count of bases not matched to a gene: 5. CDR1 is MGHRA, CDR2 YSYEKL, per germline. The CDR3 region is CASSYTSGSDEQFF. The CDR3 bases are TGCGCCAGCAGCTACACTAGCGGGAGTGATGAGCAGTTCTTC.

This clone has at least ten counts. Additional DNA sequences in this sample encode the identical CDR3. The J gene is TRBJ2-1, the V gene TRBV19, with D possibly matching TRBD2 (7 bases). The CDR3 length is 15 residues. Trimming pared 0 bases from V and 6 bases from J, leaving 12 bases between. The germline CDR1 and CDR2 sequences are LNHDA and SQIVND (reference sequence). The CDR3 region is CASSIEGGGANEQFF. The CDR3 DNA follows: TGTGCCAGTAGTATAGAGGGGGGGGGGGCCAATGAGCAGTTCTTC. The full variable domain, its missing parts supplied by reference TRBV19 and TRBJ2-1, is DGGITQSPKYLFRKEGQNVTLSCEQNLNHDAMYWYRQDPGQGLRLIYYSQIVNDFQKGDIAEGYSVSREKKESFPLTVTSAQKNPTAFYLCASSIEGGGANEQFFGPGTRLTVL.

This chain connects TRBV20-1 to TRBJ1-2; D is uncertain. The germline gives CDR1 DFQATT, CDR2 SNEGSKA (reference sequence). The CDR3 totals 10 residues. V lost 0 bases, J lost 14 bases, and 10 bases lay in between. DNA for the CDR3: TGCAGTGCTAGAGATCCTTTAACTACCTTC. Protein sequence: CSARDPLTTF.

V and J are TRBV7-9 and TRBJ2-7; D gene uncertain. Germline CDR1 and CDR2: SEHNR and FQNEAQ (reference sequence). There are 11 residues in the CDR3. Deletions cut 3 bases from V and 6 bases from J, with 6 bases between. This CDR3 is CASSLSSEQYF. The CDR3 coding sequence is TGTGCCAGCAGCTTGAGCAGCGAGCAGTACTTC.

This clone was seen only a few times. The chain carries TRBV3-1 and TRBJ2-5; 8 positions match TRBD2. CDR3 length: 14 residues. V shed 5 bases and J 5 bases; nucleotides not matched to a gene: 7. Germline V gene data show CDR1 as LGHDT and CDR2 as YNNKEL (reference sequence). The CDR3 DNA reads TGTGCCAGCAGCGACAGACTAGCGCGGGAGACCCAGTACTTC. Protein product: CASSDRLARETQYF.

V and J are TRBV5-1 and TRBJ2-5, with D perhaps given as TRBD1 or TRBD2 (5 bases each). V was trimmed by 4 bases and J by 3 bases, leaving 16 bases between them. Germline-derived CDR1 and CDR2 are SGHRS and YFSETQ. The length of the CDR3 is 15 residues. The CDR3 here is CASSGMGRPEETQYF. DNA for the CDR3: TGCGCCAGCAGCGGGATGGGACGGCCGGAAGAGACCCAGTACTTC.

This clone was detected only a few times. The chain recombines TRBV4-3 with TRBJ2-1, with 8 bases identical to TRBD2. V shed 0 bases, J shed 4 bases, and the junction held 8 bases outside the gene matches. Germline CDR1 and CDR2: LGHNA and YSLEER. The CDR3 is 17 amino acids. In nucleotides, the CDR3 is TGCGCCAGCAGCCAAGACGTCGGGAGGGGGACATACAATGAGCAGTTCTTC. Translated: CASSQDVGRGTYNEQFF.

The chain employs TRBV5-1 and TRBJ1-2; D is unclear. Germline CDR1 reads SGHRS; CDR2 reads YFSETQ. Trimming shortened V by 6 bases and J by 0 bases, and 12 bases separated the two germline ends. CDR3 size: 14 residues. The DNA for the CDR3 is TGCGCCAGCAACGTGGAGTTGGCTAACTATGGCTACACCTTC. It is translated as CASNVELANYGYTF.

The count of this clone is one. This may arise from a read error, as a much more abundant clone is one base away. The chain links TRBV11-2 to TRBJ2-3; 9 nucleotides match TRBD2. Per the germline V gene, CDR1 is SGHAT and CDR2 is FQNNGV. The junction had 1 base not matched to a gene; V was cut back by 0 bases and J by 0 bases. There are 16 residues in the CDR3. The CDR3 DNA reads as TGTGCCAGCAGCTTAGACGCGGGGGGGAGCACAGATACGCAGTATTTT. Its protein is CASSLDAGGSTDTQYF.

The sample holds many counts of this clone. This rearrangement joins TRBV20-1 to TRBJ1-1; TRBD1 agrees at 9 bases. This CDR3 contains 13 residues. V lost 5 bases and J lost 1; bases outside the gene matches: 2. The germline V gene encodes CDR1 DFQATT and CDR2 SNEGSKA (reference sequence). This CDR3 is CSAETGGNTEAFF. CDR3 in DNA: TGCAGTGCTGAGACAGGGGGGAACACTGAAGCTTTCTTT.

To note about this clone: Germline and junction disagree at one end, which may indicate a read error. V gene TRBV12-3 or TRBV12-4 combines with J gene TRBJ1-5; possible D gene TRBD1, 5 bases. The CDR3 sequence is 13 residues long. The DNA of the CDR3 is TGTGCCAGCATTTTAGGGACTAGGCAGCCCCAGCATTTT. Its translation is CASILGTRQPQHF.

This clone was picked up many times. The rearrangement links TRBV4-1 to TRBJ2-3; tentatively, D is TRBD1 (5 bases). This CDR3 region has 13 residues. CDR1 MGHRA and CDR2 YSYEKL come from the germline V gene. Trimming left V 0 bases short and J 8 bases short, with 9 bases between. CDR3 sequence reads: CASSQERQITQYF. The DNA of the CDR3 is TGCGCCAGCAGCCAAGAGCGACAGATTACGCAGTATTTT.

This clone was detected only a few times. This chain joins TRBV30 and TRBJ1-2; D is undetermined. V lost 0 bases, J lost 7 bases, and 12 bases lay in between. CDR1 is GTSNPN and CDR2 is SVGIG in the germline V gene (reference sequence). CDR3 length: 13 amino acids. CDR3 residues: CAWSVQWHGGYTF. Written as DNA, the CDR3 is TGTGCCTGGAGTGTACAATGGCACGGTGGCTACACCTTC.

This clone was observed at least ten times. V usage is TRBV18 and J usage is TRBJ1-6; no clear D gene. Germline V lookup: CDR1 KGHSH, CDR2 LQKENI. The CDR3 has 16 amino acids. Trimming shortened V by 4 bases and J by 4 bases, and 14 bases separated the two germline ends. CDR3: CASSLSSDGYNSPLHF. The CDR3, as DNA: TGTGCCAGCTCACTCTCGTCGGACGGGTATAATTCACCCCTCCACTTT. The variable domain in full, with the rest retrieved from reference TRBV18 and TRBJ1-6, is NAGVMQNPRHLVRRRGQEARLRCSPMKGHSHVYWYRQLPEEGLKFMVYLQKENIIDESGMPKERFSAEFPKEGPSILRIQQVVRGDSAAYFCASSLSSDGYNSPLHFGNGTRLTVT.

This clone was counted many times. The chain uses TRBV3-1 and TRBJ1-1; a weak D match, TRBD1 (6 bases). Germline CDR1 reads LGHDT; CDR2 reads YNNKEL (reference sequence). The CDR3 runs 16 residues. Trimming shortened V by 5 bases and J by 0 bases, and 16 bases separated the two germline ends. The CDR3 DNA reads TGTGCCAGCAGCGTAGGCCCAGGGGCCATGAACACTGAAGCTTTCTTT. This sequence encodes CASSVGPGAMNTEAFF.

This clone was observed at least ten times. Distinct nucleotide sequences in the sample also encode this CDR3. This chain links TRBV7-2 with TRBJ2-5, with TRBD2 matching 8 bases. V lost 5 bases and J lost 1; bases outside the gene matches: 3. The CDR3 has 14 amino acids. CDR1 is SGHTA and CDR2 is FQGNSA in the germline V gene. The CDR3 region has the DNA TGTGCCAGCAGCCCCGGGACTAGCCAAGAGACCCAGTACTTC. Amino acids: CASSPGTSQETQYF.

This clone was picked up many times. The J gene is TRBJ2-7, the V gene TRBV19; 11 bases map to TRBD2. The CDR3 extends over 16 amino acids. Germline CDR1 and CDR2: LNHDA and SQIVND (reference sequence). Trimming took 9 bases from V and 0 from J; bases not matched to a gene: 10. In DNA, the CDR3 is TGTGCCAGCCAGGGGCCTAGCGGGAGGAGCTCCTACGAGCAGTACTTC. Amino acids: CASQGPSGRSSYEQYF.

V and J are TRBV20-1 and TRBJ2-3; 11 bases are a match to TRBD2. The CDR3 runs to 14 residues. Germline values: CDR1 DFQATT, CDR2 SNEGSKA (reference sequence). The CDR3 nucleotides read TGCAGCTGGGGACTAGCGGCTGGAAGAGATACGCAGTATTTT. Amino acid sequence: CSWGLAAGRDTQYF.

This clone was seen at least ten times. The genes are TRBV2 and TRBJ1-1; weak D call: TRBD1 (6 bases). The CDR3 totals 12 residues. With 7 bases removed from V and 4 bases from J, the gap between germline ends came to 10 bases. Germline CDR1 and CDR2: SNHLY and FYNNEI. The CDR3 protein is CASISQGTEAFF. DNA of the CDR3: TGTGCCAGCATATCACAGGGCACTGAAGCTTTCTTT. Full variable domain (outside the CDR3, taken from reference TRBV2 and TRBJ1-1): EPEVTQTPSHQVTQMGQEVILRCVPISNHLYFYWYRQILGQKVEFLVSFYNNEISEKSEIFDDQFSVERPDGSNFTLKIRSTKLEDSAMYFCASISQGTEAFFGQGTRLTVV.